This record looks at one T cell receptor (beta chain) sequence and its context. Its antigen is still unknown. Generated by immunoSEQ multiplex PCR, the TCRdb table keeps only in-frame clones and is missing some. Among tens of thousands of clones listed, under 90% were seen once. The data derive from a study of T cell responses to AZD1222 COVID-19 vaccine. Study-level results: Donors were largely white British and mainly female; clonal diversity was possibly underestimated.

Germline CDR1 MNHEY, CDR2 SVGAGI. This CDR3 has 13 amino acids. V lost 11 bases and J 5 bases, leaving 18 bases between the germline ends. The source is an adult in good health. The chain combines TRBV6-5 with TRBJ1-2, with no clear D. Sequencing was performed on peripheral blood, taken on day 0 of AZD1222 vaccination. CDR3 region: CAVRGEQLYGYTF. The CDR3 DNA reads TGTGCCGTCCGAGGAGAACAACTATATGGCTACACCTTC.